The 2 T cell receptor beta chains presented below share a single source sample, sequenced in a study of blood T cell repertoires in COVID-19. Clones were read by immunoSEQ multiplex PCR, and TCRdb kept only the in-frame ones, dropping some. The data show approximately 380,000 clones, 70% to 90% seen once. Material for sequencing was PBMCs or T cells enriched from blood (not recorded which). The receptors shown here come from a woman aged 18-35 years who had recovered from COVID-19.

The genes are TRBV19 and TRBJ2-1, with TRBD2 identical over 8 bases. Looked up from germline, CDR1 is LNHDA and CDR2 is SQIVND (reference sequence). The CDR3 spans 14 residues. V trimming: 5 bases; J trimming: 10 bases; junction bases outside the gene matches: 10. The CDR3 DNA sequence: TGTGCCAGTAGTGTCGCGGGGGGTCGAGGCGAGCAGTTCTTC. This translates into CASSVAGGRGEQFF.

This chain uses TRBV5-1 with TRBJ2-3; weak D call: TRBD1 (5 bases). Germline loops: CDR1 SGHRS, CDR2 YFSETQ. V lost 0 bases and J lost 0, with 11 bases in between. The CDR3 contains 16 residues. The CDR3 bases are TGCGCCAGCAGCTTGGTGACAGTATTTAGCACAGATACGCAGTATTTT. Translation: CASSLVTVFSTDTQYF. The variable domain in full, with the rest retrieved from reference TRBV5-1 and TRBJ2-3, is KAGVTQTPRYLIKTRGQQVTLSCSPISGHRSVSWYQQTPGQGLQFLFEYFSETQRNKGNFPGRFSGRQFSNSRSEMNVSTLELGDSALYLCASSLVTVFSTDTQYFGPGTRLTVL.